One sample yielded the 30 T cell receptor beta chains listed below, sequenced in a study of identical twins (dated by TCRdb to the mid-2010s). Receptor libraries were prepared by 5' RACE. Instrument on record: Illumina HiSeq 2000. TCRdb's own reprocessing of the public reads used fastp at Q25 and MiXCR and kept productive beta chains. Merged by CDR3 protein, the rows form single entries marked with the most common genes and DNA. This sample holds approximately 600,000 distinct CDR3 sequences; 7% to 7.5% were observed only once. The ten largest make up 1.5% to 2% of the sample. This same sample was also taken into another study, of yellow fever vaccine responses in identical twins.

The material sequenced was PBMCs. Every receptor here comes from a woman aged 18-29 years in good health.

V is TRBV7-9 and J is TRBJ2-1, with D unresolved. The germline CDR1 and CDR2 sequences are SEHNR and FQNEAQ (reference sequence). The CDR3 totals 16 residues. The germline V and J ends were trimmed by 5 bases and 2 bases, with 16 bases remaining between them. CDR3 protein: CASSPELFKAYNEQFF. CDR3 in DNA: TGTGCCAGCAGCCCCGAGCTGTTTAAGGCCTACAATGAGCAGTTCTTC.

This clonotype was observed at least ten times. This rearrangement joins TRBV5-1 to TRBJ1-1; D is unclear. The length of the CDR3 is 14 residues. The germline V and J ends were trimmed by 4 bases and 10 bases, with 20 bases remaining between them. Germline values: CDR1 SGHRS, CDR2 YFSETQ. CDR3 residues: CASSPGGPGFGAFF. DNA of the CDR3: TGCGCCAGCAGCCCTGGAGGGCCGGGGTTCGGAGCTTTCTTT.

J is TRBJ2-1 and V is TRBV10-3, with D hard to call. Germline lookup yields CDR1 ENHRY and CDR2 SYGVKD. This CDR3 has 12 amino acids. The ends were cut back, 0 bases at V and 9 bases at J, with 6 bases in the middle. Here the CDR3 DNA reads TGTGCCATCAGTGAGTCGATCGGTGAGCAGTTCTTC. The encoded protein is CAISESIGEQFF.

The rearrangement links TRBV7-3 to TRBJ2-1, with 9 bases that match TRBD2. There are 16 residues in the CDR3. The V and J ends lost 4 bases and 3 bases, in that order; junction bases with no gene match: 7. Germline V CDR1 and CDR2: SGHTA, FQGTGA. The DNA of the CDR3 is TGTGCCAGCAGCTCCATAGCGGGAGAGGGCTACAATGAGCAGTTCTTC. It is translated as CASSSIAGEGYNEQFF. The full variable domain, in which reference TRBV7-3 and TRBJ2-1 provide the parts outside the CDR3, is GAGVSQTPSNKVTEKGKYVELRCDPISGHTALYWYRQSLGQGPEFLIYFQGTGAADDSGLPNDRFFAVRPEGSVSTLKIQRTERGDSAVYLCASSSIAGEGYNEQFFGPGTRLTVL.

Turning to this clonotype: A read error may produce the germline difference seen at one junction end. CDR3 in amino acids: CCAFRTRTSTDTQYF. CDR3 coding DNA: TGCTGTGCTTTTAGGACCCGAACTAGCACAGATACGCAGTATTTT. The chain has TRBV20-1 and TRBJ2-3; D unresolved. Germline V CDR1 and CDR2: DFQATT, SNEGSKA (reference sequence). This CDR3 spans 15 amino acids.

V is TRBV5-1 and J is TRBJ2-2, with D tentatively TRBD1 (5 bases). Looked up from germline, CDR1 is SGHRS and CDR2 is YFSETQ. Trimming pared 4 bases from V and 2 bases from J, leaving 12 bases between. CDR3 length: 15 amino acids. CDR3 bases: TGCGCCAGCAGCGCCGGACACATTAACACCGGGGAGCTGTTTTTT. Its translation: CASSAGHINTGELFF.

In its sample, this clonotype was seen many times. V and J are TRBV28 and TRBJ2-7; D might be TRBD1 (6 bases). CDR3 size: 13 residues. Per the germline V gene, CDR1 is MDHEN and CDR2 is SYDVKM. Trimming left V 6 bases short and J 0 bases short, with 9 bases between. CDR3 region: CASRVQGSYEQYF. The CDR3, as DNA: TGTGCCAGCAGGGTACAGGGCTCCTACGAGCAGTACTTC. Together with reference TRBV28 and TRBJ2-7, the CDR3 gives the full variable domain: DVKVTQSSRYLVKRTGEKVFLECVQDMDHENMFWYRQDPGLGLRLIYFSYDVKMKEKGDIPEGYSVSREKKERFSLILESASTNQTSMYLCASRVQGSYEQYFGPGTRLTVT.

This clonotype has a handful of counts. The chain recombines TRBV11-2 with TRBJ2-2, with D possibly matching TRBD1 (6 bases). V dropped 5 bases and J dropped 0 bases, with 16 bases sitting between them. This CDR3 has 17 amino acids. CDR1 and CDR2 from the germline V gene are SGHAT and FQNNGV. Here the CDR3 reads CASSTNRELTNTGELFF. The CDR3 nucleotides are TGTGCCAGCAGCACAAACAGGGAACTAACGAACACCGGGGAGCTGTTTTTT.

The chain uses TRBV20-1 and TRBJ2-3; D possibly corresponds to TRBD1 (5 bases). Trimming left V 4 bases short and J 0 bases short, with 8 bases between. The CDR3 spans 13 residues. Germline-derived CDR1 and CDR2 are DFQATT and SNEGSKA (reference sequence). Written as DNA, the CDR3 is TGCAGTGCTAAACCAGGGAGCACAGATACGCAGTATTTT. Residues: CSAKPGSTDTQYF.

The V call is TRBV12-3 or TRBV12-4, the J call TRBJ2-7; 11 positions match TRBD2. The V and J ends lost 3 bases and 5 bases, in that order; junction bases with no gene match: 6. The CDR3 covers 15 residues. In DNA, the CDR3 is TGTGCCAGCAGTTTCCGGACTAGCGGGTCTGACGAGCAGTACTTC. Translating gives CASSFRTSGSDEQYF.

This clonotype has just a few counts. The genes are TRBV5-1 and TRBJ1-1; D gene uncertain. The germline V gene encodes CDR1 SGHRS and CDR2 YFSETQ. The CDR3 extends over 15 amino acids. With 3 bases removed from V and 0 bases from J, the gap between germline ends came to 12 bases. The CDR3 sequence: CASSSWGDMNTEAFF. The CDR3 nucleotides are TGCGCCAGCAGCTCCTGGGGAGACATGAACACTGAAGCTTTCTTT.

The gene calls are TRBV2 and TRBJ2-1, with D perhaps TRBD1 (6 bases). Looked up from germline, CDR1 is SNHLY and CDR2 is FYNNEI. The CDR3 has 18 amino acids. The CDR3 region is CTCCSTPGAGGVYNEQFF. CDR3 bases: TGTACCTGCTGTTCAACCCCAGGGGCAGGTGGGGTCTACAATGAGCAGTTCTTC.

The rearrangement links TRBV18 to TRBJ1-1, with a weak D call TRBD1 (6 bases). The CDR3 is 15 amino acids. V gave up 0 bases and J gave up 3 bases, with 11 bases separating them. Germline V gives CDR1 KGHSH, CDR2 LQKENI. Here the CDR3 DNA reads TGTGCCAGCTCACCACCCGCAGGGGCGGACACTGAAGCTTTCTTT. It encodes CASSPPAGADTEAFF.

The chain uses TRBV15 and TRBJ1-5; the D is unclear. The CDR3 consists of 14 residues. In germline, CDR1 is LNHNV, CDR2 YYDKDF (reference sequence). V dropped 0 bases and J dropped 9 bases, with 12 bases sitting between them. CDR3 sequence: CATSRDATRRPQHF. For the CDR3, the DNA is TGTGCCACCAGCAGAGATGCGACGCGGAGGCCCCAGCATTTT.

The V gene is TRBV28, the J gene TRBJ1-1; tentatively, D is TRBD1 (5 bases). V was shortened by 2 bases and J by 8 bases, with 9 bases between the two germline ends. The CDR3 extends over 12 amino acids. The germline gives CDR1 MDHEN, CDR2 SYDVKM. In nucleotides, the CDR3 is TGTGCCAGCAGTTTAGGGGGGGTAGAAGCTTTCTTT. It is translated as CASSLGGVEAFF.

This clonotype was detected only a few times. CDR3 residues: CSARRGDTGELFF. In DNA, the CDR3 is TGCAGTGCTAGGCGGGGAGACACCGGGGAGCTGTTTTTT. The rearrangement uses TRBV20-1 and TRBJ2-2; D possibly corresponds to TRBD2 (6 bases). The CDR3 is 13 amino acids. Trimming cost V 3 bases and J 3 bases, with 8 bases left between them. Germline CDR1 DFQATT, CDR2 SNEGSKA (reference sequence).

This clonotype was seen at least ten times. V is TRBV11-2 and J is TRBJ1-1, with TRBD1 matching 7 bases. V lost 5 bases and J lost 0; bases outside the gene matches: 3. Germline CDR1 SGHAT, CDR2 FQNNGV. The CDR3 extends over 14 amino acids. CDR3 protein: CASSAGQLNTEAFF. CDR3 nucleotides: TGTGCCAGCAGCGCGGGACAGCTGAACACTGAAGCTTTCTTT.

The sample holds many counts of this clonotype. V and J are TRBV10-3 and TRBJ2-1; possibly TRBD1 for D (6 bases). CDR1 ENHRY and CDR2 SYGVKD come from the germline V gene. Trimming pared 5 bases from V and 2 bases from J, leaving 16 bases between. The CDR3 is made up of 16 amino acids. The DNA of the CDR3 is TGTGCCATCAGTCCTGCTCACAGGGCCACCTACAATGAGCAGTTCTTC. Amino acids: CAISPAHRATYNEQFF.

There are many counts of this clonotype. The chain links TRBV7-9 to TRBJ2-3, with D perhaps TRBD2 (7 bases). The germline gives CDR1 SEHNR, CDR2 FQNEAQ (reference sequence). V lost 2 bases, J lost 0 bases, and 9 bases lay in between. The CDR3 length is 15 residues. The chain's CDR3 is CASSLRGASTDTQYF. DNA of the CDR3: TGTGCCAGCAGCTTACGGGGGGCTAGCACAGATACGCAGTATTTT. The variable domain in full, with the rest retrieved from reference TRBV7-9 and TRBJ2-3, is DTGVSQNPRHKITKRGQNVTFRCDPISEHNRLYWYRQTLGQGPEFLTYFQNEAQLEKSRLLSDRFSAERPKGSFSTLEIQRTEQGDSAMYLCASSLRGASTDTQYFGPGTRLTVL.

This clonotype was seen a handful of times. V is TRBV6-2 or TRBV6-3 and J is TRBJ2-1; D perhaps matches TRBD2 (7 bases). Germline-derived CDR1 and CDR2 are MNHEY and SVGEGT. The V gene lost 6 bases and the J gene lost 0 bases, with 18 bases spanning the gap. CDR3 length: 17 amino acids. The CDR3: CASRHDPGGTSYNEQFF. CDR3 DNA: TGTGCCAGCAGACACGATCCGGGGGGCACCTCCTACAATGAGCAGTTCTTC.

This clonotype showed up just a few times. V gene TRBV12-3 or TRBV12-4 combines with J gene TRBJ2-1; 9 positions agree with TRBD2. The ends lost 6 bases at V and 3 bases at J; junction bases unmatched: 6. The CDR3 covers 15 residues. CDR3 sequence reads: CASREGLAYYNEQFF. In DNA, the CDR3 is TGTGCCAGCAGAGAGGGACTAGCCTACTACAATGAGCAGTTCTTC.

This clonotype occurred many times. The V call is TRBV10-3, the J call TRBJ1-1; D is undetermined. CDR1 and CDR2 from the germline V gene are ENHRY and SYGVKD. V shed 6 bases and J shed 1 base, with 12 bases lying between them. CDR3 length: 14 amino acids. DNA for the CDR3: TGTGCCATCAGCGAGCGAATCGGGAACACTGAAGCTTTCTTT. This encodes CAISERIGNTEAFF.

This clonotype was found a few times. V is TRBV5-1 and J is TRBJ1-1, with a tentative D call TRBD1 (5 bases). The V end was cut by 2 bases, the J end by 7 bases, with 21 bases between. This CDR3 comprises 16 residues. CDR1 is SGHRS and CDR2 is YFSETQ in the germline V gene. As DNA, the CDR3 is TGCGCCAGCAGCTTTCAACCCATAACAGGCGGCAATGAAGCTTTCTTT. Amino acid sequence: CASSFQPITGGNEAFF.

This clonotype has ten or more counts. The chain links TRBV5-1 to TRBJ1-4; maybe TRBD1 (6 bases). Looked up from germline, CDR1 is SGHRS and CDR2 is YFSETQ. The CDR3 covers 14 residues. Trimming left V 5 bases short and J 4 bases short, with 12 bases between. CDR3 in amino acids: CASRLGAYNEKLFF. The CDR3 bases are TGCGCCAGCAGACTGGGGGCTTATAATGAAAAACTGTTTTTT.

This clonotype was recorded a few times. The V gene is TRBV2, the J gene TRBJ1-2; 11 positions match TRBD1. The V gene's germline CDR1 is SNHLY and CDR2 FYNNEI. This CDR3 has 16 amino acids. Trimming took 6 bases from V and 5 from J; bases not matched to a gene: 11. The CDR3 reads CASREPGTGGLYGYTF. CDR3 sequence (DNA): TGTGCCAGCAGAGAACCCGGGACAGGGGGTTTGTATGGCTACACCTTC. The full variable domain, completed using reference TRBV2 and TRBJ1-2, is EPEVTQTPSHQVTQMGQEVILRCVPISNHLYFYWYRQILGQKVEFLVSFYNNEISEKSEIFDDQFSVERPDGSNFTLKIRSTKLEDSAMYFCASREPGTGGLYGYTFGSGTRLTVV.

The chain recombines TRBV10-3 with TRBJ1-1, with 7 bases that match TRBD1. The germline CDR1 and CDR2 sequences are ENHRY and SYGVKD. The CDR3 spans 15 residues. The J segment lost 6 bases and the V segment lost 6 bases, leaving 13 bases of the junction unmatched. The CDR3: CAIRDSNRGVPEAFF. CDR3 DNA sequence: TGTGCCATCAGGGATAGTAACAGGGGTGTCCCTGAAGCTTTCTTT.

This clonotype occurred many times. The rearrangement uses TRBV7-7 and TRBJ2-1; TRBD2 might be the D (6 bases). Trimming took 5 bases from V and 15 from J, leaving 20 bases between them. This CDR3 has 13 amino acids. Per the germline V gene, CDR1 is SSHAT and CDR2 is FNYEAQ (reference sequence). DNA of the CDR3: TGTGCCAGCAGCGCCCGGGACTCCCCCGCTATGTTCTTC. This codes for CASSARDSPAMFF.

This clonotype was seen repeatedly, ten times or more. The V and J genes are TRBV4-2 and TRBJ1-4, with D perhaps matching TRBD1 (6 bases). Per the germline V gene, CDR1 is LGHNA and CDR2 is YNFKEQ. Trimming left V 4 bases short and J 7 bases short, with 16 bases between. The CDR3 has 15 amino acids. This CDR3 is CASSPPDRRGEKLFF. The CDR3 nucleotides are TGTGCCAGCAGCCCCCCCGACAGGAGAGGTGAAAAACTGTTTTTT.

In its sample, this clonotype was seen many times. The chain employs TRBV9 and TRBJ1-4; D might be TRBD1 (6 bases). Deletions cut 3 bases from V and 8 bases from J, with 17 bases between. The CDR3 is 15 amino acids. Looked up from germline, CDR1 is SGDLS and CDR2 is YYNGEE. CDR3 in amino acids: CASSGTPGHGEKLFF. The CDR3 DNA sequence: TGTGCCAGCAGCGGAACACCGGGACACGGAGAAAAACTGTTTTTT.

The chain is built from TRBV7-9 and TRBJ2-1, with D perhaps TRBD1 (5 bases). Germline-derived CDR1 and CDR2 are SEHNR and FQNEAQ (reference sequence). CDR3 length: 14 amino acids. V shed 7 bases and J shed 9 bases, with 19 bases lying between them. In nucleotides, the CDR3 is TGTGCCAGCAACCCCGTCGCGCAGGGCGTTGAGCAGTTCTTC. It is translated as CASNPVAQGVEQFF.